The rows below give T cell receptor beta chains drawn from one sample of a study of response to subunit inactivated influenza vaccine. TCRdb used MiXCR to reprocess the RT-PCR reads, holding one entry per CDR3 protein. The sample shows some 500,000 distinct CDR3 sequences, approximately 12% of them seen only once. Sequences were derived from PBMCs from blood, sampled more than 35 days after vaccination. The receptors here all came from a man in his forties or fifties who received an inactivated influenza vaccine. CDR3s include the opening cysteine and the closing phenylalanine or tryptophan.

>TRBV5-5
CASSFSPRDADTQYF
>TRBV12-3/TRBV12-4
CASSFRLAGTYEQYF
>TRBV20-1
CSARDIAGGSLDTQYF
>TRBV29-1
CSVNRDGGGYTF
>TRBV29-1
CSVIRQETQYF
>TRBV6-1
CASKTDSGRHEQYF
>TRBV4-2
CASSRVQGDNYEQYF
>TRBV20-1
CSARLLAHEQFF
>TRBV9
CASSRDTFYEQYF
>TRBV29-1
CSVEGSGDFYGYTF
>TRBV11-2
CASSFNPRVGQFF
>TRBV5-1
CASSLVGLSRQYF
>TRBV7-2
CASSLGSILVGGEQYF